A selection of T cell receptor beta chains follows, all from one sample in a study of blood T cells in healthy people across ages. Via MiXCR, TCRdb re-called the 5' RACE reads, giving one row per CDR3 protein. The repertoire includes 700,000 to 950,000 distinct CDR3 sequences, nearly 60% of them detected once, and roughly 20% sits in the top ten. The sequencing sample was made of blood. The origin of the receptors is a man aged 25 to 40 in good health. Each CDR3 is given with its conserved first and last residue. The D gene is left open where the match is weak. Expanded clones are given a class, and other clones once, few, many or no size at all.

D: NA
V: TRBV28
J: TRBJ1-2
size: NA
CDR3: CASSTRKRGFNGYTF
DNA: TGTGCCAGCAGTACCAGAAAACGGGGGTTTAATGGCTACACCTTC

D: TRBD1
V: TRBV7-2
J: TRBJ1-2
size: few
CDR3: CASTRDRVGYGYTF
DNA: TGTGCCAGCACCCGAGACAGGGTAGGCTATGGCTACACCTTC

D: NA
V: TRBV29-1
J: TRBJ2-5
size: many
CDR3: CSVRIGTNPQETQYF
DNA: TGCAGCGTTAGGATTGGGACAAACCCCCAAGAGACCCAGTACTTC

D: NA
V: TRBV20-1
J: TRBJ1-5
size: NA
CDR3: CSALGGEYSPQHF
DNA: TGCAGTGCCCTGGGCGGGGAGTATTCGCCCCAGCATTTT

D: NA
V: TRBV10-3
J: TRBJ2-3
size: few
CDR3: CAISESVPGDTQYF
DNA: TGTGCCATCAGTGAGTCGGTTCCGGGGGATACGCAGTATTTT

D: TRBD1
V: TRBV11-2
J: TRBJ2-7
size: NA
CDR3: CASSFTGDEQYF
DNA: TGTGCCAGCAGCTTTACAGGGGACGAGCAGTACTTC

D: TRBD2
V: TRBV7-2
J: TRBJ2-7
size: once
CDR3: CASRPRRTSGMDEQYF
DNA: TGTGCCAGCAGGCCTCGCAGGACTAGCGGGATGGACGAGCAGTACTTC

D: NA
V: TRBV9
J: TRBJ2-5
size: few
CDR3: CASSVGYLGYNEQYF
DNA: TGTGCCAGCAGCGTAGGCTACCTAGGTTACAATGAGCAGTACTTC

D: NA
V: TRBV5-1
J: TRBJ2-2
size: NA
CDR3: CASRFGPKGNTGELFF
DNA: TGCGCCAGCAGGTTTGGTCCGAAGGGGAACACCGGGGAGCTGTTTTTT

D: TRBD2
V: TRBV28
J: TRBJ2-1
size: NA
CDR3: CASSPRTSAEQFF
DNA: TGTGCCAGCAGTCCTCGAACTAGCGCCGAGCAGTTCTTC

D: NA
V: TRBV29-1
J: TRBJ2-1
size: few
CDR3: CSVAGNSNEQFF
DNA: TGCAGCGTTGCCGGGAATTCCAATGAGCAGTTCTTC

D: NA
V: TRBV24-1
J: TRBJ2-3
size: many
CDR3: CATSTGTATDTQYF
DNA: TGTGCCACCAGCACCGGGACGGCCACAGATACGCAGTATTTT

D: NA
V: TRBV13
J: TRBJ2-3
size: few
CDR3: CASSLNPRAPSTDTQYF
DNA: TGTGCCAGCAGCTTAAACCCCCGAGCGCCGAGCACAGATACGCAGTATTTT

D: TRBD2
V: TRBV14
J: TRBJ2-7
size: NA
CDR3: CASSRLGLAGGISYEQYF
DNA: TGTGCCAGCAGCCGATTAGGGCTAGCGGGAGGAATATCCTACGAGCAGTACTTC

D: NA
V: TRBV4-2
J: TRBJ1-1
size: NA
CDR3: CASSQEMSPGAEAFF
DNA: TGTGCCAGCAGCCAAGAGATGTCCCCAGGCGCTGAAGCTTTCTTT

D: TRBD1
V: TRBV7-9
J: TRBJ2-7
size: once
CDR3: CASSNPGQGARSYEQYF
DNA: TGTGCCAGCAGCAACCCAGGACAGGGGGCGCGGTCCTACGAGCAGTACTTC

D: TRBD2
V: TRBV4-2
J: TRBJ2-1
size: NA
CDR3: CASSQEALAGYDEQFF
DNA: TGTGCCAGCAGCCAAGAAGCACTAGCGGGGTACGATGAGCAGTTCTTC

D: TRBD2
V: TRBV6-2/TRBV6-3
J: TRBJ2-1
size: few
CDR3: CASSYRRAGDWGANEQFF
DNA: TGTGCCAGCAGTTATAGACGAGCGGGAGATTGGGGCGCCAATGAGCAGTTCTTC

D: TRBD1
V: TRBV9
J: TRBJ2-7
size: NA
CDR3: CASSVGSLTGQYEQYF
DNA: TGTGCCAGCAGCGTAGGTAGCTTGACAGGGCAATACGAGCAGTACTTC

D: TRBD1
V: TRBV12-5
J: TRBJ2-1
size: few
CDR3: CASGPPGTGFRNEQFF
DNA: TGTGCTAGTGGTCCCCCCGGGACAGGGTTTCGGAATGAGCAGTTCTTC

D: NA
V: TRBV25-1
J: TRBJ2-3
size: NA
CDR3: CASSESGGATDTQYF
DNA: TGTGCCAGCAGCGAATCTGGAGGAGCCACAGATACGCAGTATTTT

D: NA
V: TRBV5-6
J: TRBJ2-6
size: few
CDR3: CASSFGLGANVLTF
DNA: TGTGCCAGCAGCTTTGGGCTGGGGGCCAACGTCCTGACTTTC

D: TRBD2
V: TRBV10-3
J: TRBJ2-1
size: NA
CDR3: CAISGWALRERESYNEQFF
DNA: TGTGCCATCAGTGGTTGGGCCCTTCGGGAGCGGGAAAGCTACAATGAGCAGTTCTTC

D: NA
V: TRBV6-6
J: TRBJ2-7
size: NA
CDR3: CASSYTDSPYEQYF
DNA: TGTGCCAGCAGTTACACGGACTCACCTTACGAGCAGTACTTC

D: NA
V: TRBV10-3
J: TRBJ2-5
size: NA
CDR3: CAISEGSQETQYF
DNA: TGTGCCATCAGTGAGGGATCCCAAGAGACCCAGTACTTC

D: NA
V: TRBV4-3
J: TRBJ2-7
size: NA
CDR3: CASSQQTGISYEQYF
DNA: TGCGCCAGCAGCCAACAGACCGGGATCTCATACGAGCAGTACTTC

D: NA
V: TRBV12-3/TRBV12-4
J: TRBJ2-3
size: NA
CDR3: CASSLPGLLSDTQYF
DNA: TGTGCCAGCAGTTTGCCTGGTCTCCTGTCAGATACGCAGTATTTT

D: TRBD2
V: TRBV18
J: TRBJ2-5
size: NA
CDR3: CASSSGGFQETQYF
DNA: TGTGCCAGCTCATCCGGGGGGTTCCAAGAGACCCAGTACTTC

D: TRBD1
V: TRBV7-2
J: TRBJ1-1
size: NA
CDR3: CASSLDSSRGRPAFF
DNA: TGTGCCAGCAGCTTAGATTCTAGTAGGGGGCGTCCGGCTTTCTTT

D: NA
V: TRBV7-9
J: TRBJ2-3
size: NA
CDR3: CASSWAADTQYF
DNA: TGTGCCAGCAGCTGGGCAGCAGATACGCAGTATTTT

D: TRBD2
V: TRBV7-9
J: TRBJ2-7
size: NA
CDR3: CASSRPGTTAYEQYF
DNA: TGTGCCAGCAGCCGTCCCGGGACTACCGCCTACGAGCAGTACTTC

D: NA
V: TRBV12-3/TRBV12-4
J: TRBJ1-1
size: NA
CDR3: CASSLDVTEAFF
DNA: TGTGCCAGCAGTTTGGATGTGACTGAAGCTTTCTTT

D: NA
V: TRBV12-3/TRBV12-4
J: TRBJ1-2
size: few
CDR3: CASSLGPGGYTF
DNA: TGTGCCAGCAGTTTGGGACCGGGTGGCTACACCTTC

D: NA
V: TRBV15
J: TRBJ2-5
size: NA
CDR3: CATSRDLGGQETQYF
DNA: TGTGCCACCAGCAGAGATCTCGGGGGGCAGGAGACCCAGTACTTC

D: TRBD1
V: TRBV7-2
J: TRBJ1-2
size: NA
CDR3: CASSRQGAFDYGYTF
DNA: TGTGCCAGCAGCCGACAGGGGGCGTTCGACTATGGCTACACCTTC

D: TRBD1
V: TRBV30
J: TRBJ2-3
size: NA
CDR3: CAWTRRDRAGADTQYF
DNA: TGTGCCTGGACCCGGCGGGACAGGGCAGGGGCAGATACGCAGTATTTT

D: NA
V: TRBV25-1
J: TRBJ2-3
size: NA
CDR3: CASSEYWGDTQYF
DNA: TGTGCCAGCAGTGAATACTGGGGAGATACGCAGTATTTT

D: TRBD1
V: TRBV5-1
J: TRBJ2-5
size: NA
CDR3: CASSSGQGGDEQYF
DNA: TGCGCCAGCAGTTCGGGACAGGGGGGCGATGAGCAGTACTTC

D: NA
V: TRBV7-9
J: TRBJ2-1
size: NA
CDR3: CASSFSGTRGMGEQFF
DNA: TGTGCCAGCAGCTTCAGTGGGACTCGGGGCATGGGTGAGCAGTTCTTC

D: NA
V: TRBV29-1
J: TRBJ1-4
size: once
CDR3: CSVEGSGVANEKLFF
DNA: TGCAGCGTTGAAGGGTCAGGGGTCGCTAATGAAAAACTGTTTTTT

D: NA
V: TRBV27
J: TRBJ1-6
size: NA
CDR3: CASSADPTSSYNSPLHF
DNA: TGTGCCAGCAGCGCTGACCCGACGTCGTCCTATAATTCACCCCTCCACTTT

D: NA
V: TRBV6-6
J: TRBJ2-7
size: few
CDR3: CASITQAGSYEQYF
DNA: TGTGCCAGCATTACCCAGGCGGGGTCTTACGAGCAGTACTTC

D: NA
V: TRBV15
J: TRBJ2-7
size: NA
CDR3: CATSRLLTYEQYF
DNA: TGTGCCACCAGCAGGCTCTTGACCTACGAGCAGTACTTC

D: NA
V: TRBV7-8
J: TRBJ2-1
size: NA
CDR3: CASSLLWRGANNEQFF
DNA: TGTGCCAGCAGCTTATTGTGGCGCGGGGCAAACAATGAGCAGTTCTTC

D: TRBD2
V: TRBV29-1
J: TRBJ2-5
size: many
CDR3: CSVGRDTLYQETQYF
DNA: TGCAGCGTCGGGAGGGACACCCTGTACCAAGAGACCCAGTACTTC

D: NA
V: TRBV4-1
J: TRBJ2-1
size: NA
CDR3: CASSQTGTQGSYEQFF
DNA: TGCGCCAGCAGCCAAACCGGGACCCAGGGGTCATATGAGCAGTTCTTC

D: NA
V: TRBV7-9
J: TRBJ2-1
size: NA
CDR3: CASSLERLRSSPYNEQFF
DNA: TGTGCCAGCAGCTTAGAGAGGCTAAGATCAAGTCCCTACAATGAGCAGTTCTTC

D: NA
V: TRBV7-9
J: TRBJ2-6
size: NA
CDR3: CATGGDSGANVLTF
DNA: TGTGCCACAGGGGGGGACTCTGGGGCCAACGTCCTGACTTTC

D: TRBD1
V: TRBV6-2/TRBV6-3
J: TRBJ2-5
size: few
CDR3: CASKRTGSGETQYF
DNA: TGTGCCAGCAAGCGGACAGGATCGGGAGAGACCCAGTACTTC